This T cell receptor (beta chain) was documented in a study of blood T cell repertoires in COVID-19. Study summary: Samples of COVID-19 (acute and convalescent) were obtained from the United States, Italy and Spain. From T cells, B-cell-depleted T cells, or PBMCs came the material, which was cDNA or gDNA.

Enrolment of Seattle patients took place during active infection, and they were followed longitudinally. Authors' processing steps: Amplification of reference gene primers was used by the study to estimate nucleated cell counts. Clones were sequenced by immunoSEQ multiplex PCR, and TCRdb holds only the in-frame ones, with some missing. V and J calls and clone size are those listed in that table; D and trimming were worked out from the DNA. There are some 200,000 clones in the sample; around 80% occur only once, and 0.95% to 1.5% lies in the top ten. Sequencing was performed on peripheral blood. This receptor was taken from a woman between 25 and 40 years old with COVID-19, enrolled during active disease.

The CDR3 DNA reads as TGTGCCAGCAGTACTTCCTACGAGCAGTACTTC. This gives the protein CASSTSYEQYF. The chain links TRBV27 to TRBJ2-7; D is undetermined. The CDR3 contains 11 residues. Trimming cost V 5 bases and J 1 base, with 3 bases left between them. CDR1 is MNHEY, CDR2 SMNVEV, per germline (reference sequence).